This T cell receptor (beta chain) was retrieved from a study of T-cell reconstitution after alpha-beta-depleted transplantation in children. Unique molecular identifiers were incorporated when the TCRbeta library was constructed. TCRdb ran MiXCR on the PCR reads and lists one entry per CDR3 protein. The table has hundreds of thousands of distinct CDR3 sequences, about 14% seen once; the top ten hold 4% to 5.5%. The CDR3 contains 14 residues. Per the germline V gene, CDR1 is DFQATT and CDR2 is SNEGSKA (reference sequence). The ends were cut back, 3 bases at V and 4 bases at J, with 15 bases in the middle.

This sequence was found in a human donor who donated a stem cell graft to a child with Fanconi anemia. The source material was PBMCs, sampled from the stem cell graft. The chain has TRBV20-1 and TRBJ2-5; D gene uncertain. DNA of the CDR3: TGCAGTGCTAGTGGAACGGGCCAAGGAGAGACCCAGTACTTC. Protein sequence: CSASGTGQGETQYF.